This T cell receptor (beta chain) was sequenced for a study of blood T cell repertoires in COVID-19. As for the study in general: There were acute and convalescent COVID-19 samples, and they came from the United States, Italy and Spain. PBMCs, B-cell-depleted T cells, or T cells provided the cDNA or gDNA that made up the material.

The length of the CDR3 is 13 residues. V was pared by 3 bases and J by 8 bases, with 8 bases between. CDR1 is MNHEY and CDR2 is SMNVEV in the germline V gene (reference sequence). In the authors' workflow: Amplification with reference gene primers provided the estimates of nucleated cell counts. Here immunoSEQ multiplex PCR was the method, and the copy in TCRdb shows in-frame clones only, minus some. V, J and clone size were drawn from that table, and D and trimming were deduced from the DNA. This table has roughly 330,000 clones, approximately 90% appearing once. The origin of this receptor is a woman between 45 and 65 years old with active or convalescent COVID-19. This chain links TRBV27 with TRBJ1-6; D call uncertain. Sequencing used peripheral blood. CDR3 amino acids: CASSFMRDSPLHF. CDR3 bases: TGTGCCAGCAGTTTCATGAGGGATTCACCCCTCCACTTT.